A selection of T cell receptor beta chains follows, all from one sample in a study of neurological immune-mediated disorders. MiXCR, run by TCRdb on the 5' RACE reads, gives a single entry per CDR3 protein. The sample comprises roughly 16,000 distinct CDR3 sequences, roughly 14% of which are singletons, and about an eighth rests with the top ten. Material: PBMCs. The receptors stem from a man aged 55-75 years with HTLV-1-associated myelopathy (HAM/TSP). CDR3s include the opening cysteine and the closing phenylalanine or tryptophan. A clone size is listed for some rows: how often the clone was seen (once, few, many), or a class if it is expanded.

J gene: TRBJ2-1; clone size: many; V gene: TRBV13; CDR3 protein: CASSLVLAGVDEQFF
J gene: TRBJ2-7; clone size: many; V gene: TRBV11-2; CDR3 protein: CASSLWAVRVASEQYF
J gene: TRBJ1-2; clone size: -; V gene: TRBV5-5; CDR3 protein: CSSSWTLNYVYTF
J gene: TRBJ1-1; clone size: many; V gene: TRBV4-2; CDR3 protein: CASSQDGPLGSGHRTEAFF
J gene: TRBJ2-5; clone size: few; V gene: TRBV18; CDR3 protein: CASSPSGQGETQYF
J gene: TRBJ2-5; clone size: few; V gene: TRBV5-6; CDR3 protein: CASSLGAVETQYF
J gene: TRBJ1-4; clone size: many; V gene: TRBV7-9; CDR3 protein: CASSLASRGTNEKLFF
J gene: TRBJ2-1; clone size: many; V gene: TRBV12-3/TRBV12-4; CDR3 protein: CASSLFWRGDESQFF
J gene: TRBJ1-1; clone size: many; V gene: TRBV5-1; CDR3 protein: CASSLEQGNTEAFF
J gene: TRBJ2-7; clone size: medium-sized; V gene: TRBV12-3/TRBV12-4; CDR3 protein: CASSRTVARQYF
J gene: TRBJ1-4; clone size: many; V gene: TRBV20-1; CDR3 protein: CSARGSRTVVNEKLFF
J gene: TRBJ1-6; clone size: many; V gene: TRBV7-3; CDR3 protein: CASSEWQNSPLHF
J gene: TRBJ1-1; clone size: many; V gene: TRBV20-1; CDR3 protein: CSARFGRTEAFF
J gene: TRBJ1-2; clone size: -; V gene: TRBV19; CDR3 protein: CASSNTGTDLSGYTF
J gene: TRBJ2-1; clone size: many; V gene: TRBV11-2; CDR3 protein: CASTSTVGQGVGNEQFF
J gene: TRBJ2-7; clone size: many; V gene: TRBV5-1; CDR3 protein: CASSLAPGGGNYEQYF
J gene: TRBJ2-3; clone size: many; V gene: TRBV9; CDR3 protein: CASTHLRTASTDTQYF
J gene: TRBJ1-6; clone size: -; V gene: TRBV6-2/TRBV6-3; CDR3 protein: CASRMGQAYNSPLHF
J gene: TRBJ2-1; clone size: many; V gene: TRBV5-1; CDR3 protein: CASSPRGSYNEQFF
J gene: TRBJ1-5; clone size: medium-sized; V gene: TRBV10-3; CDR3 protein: CAISERTAQPQHF
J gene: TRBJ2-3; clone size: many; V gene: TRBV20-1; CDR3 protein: CSAQRGGYDTDTQYF
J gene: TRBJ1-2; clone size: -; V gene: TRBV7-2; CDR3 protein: CASSLDGSNYGYTF
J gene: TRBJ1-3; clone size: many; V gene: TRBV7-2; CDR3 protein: CASSFDRGTFSGNTIYF